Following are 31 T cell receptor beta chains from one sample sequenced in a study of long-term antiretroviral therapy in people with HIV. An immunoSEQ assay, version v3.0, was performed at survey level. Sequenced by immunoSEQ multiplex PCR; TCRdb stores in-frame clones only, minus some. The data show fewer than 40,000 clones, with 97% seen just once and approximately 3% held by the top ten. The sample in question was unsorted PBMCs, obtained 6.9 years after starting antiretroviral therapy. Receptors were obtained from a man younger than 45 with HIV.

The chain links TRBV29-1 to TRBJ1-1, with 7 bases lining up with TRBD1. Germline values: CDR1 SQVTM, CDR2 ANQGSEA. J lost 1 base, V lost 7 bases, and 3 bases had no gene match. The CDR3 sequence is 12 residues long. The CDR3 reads CSARTGNTEAFF. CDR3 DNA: TGCAGCGCCCGGACAGGGAACACTGAAGCTTTCTTT.

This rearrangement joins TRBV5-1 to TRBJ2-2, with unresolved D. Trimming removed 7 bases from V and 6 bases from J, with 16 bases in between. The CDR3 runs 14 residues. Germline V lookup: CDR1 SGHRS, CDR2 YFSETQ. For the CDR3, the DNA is TGCGCCAGCCAAATCATGACTGCTCCCGGGGAGCTGTTTTTT. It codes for CASQIMTAPGELFF.

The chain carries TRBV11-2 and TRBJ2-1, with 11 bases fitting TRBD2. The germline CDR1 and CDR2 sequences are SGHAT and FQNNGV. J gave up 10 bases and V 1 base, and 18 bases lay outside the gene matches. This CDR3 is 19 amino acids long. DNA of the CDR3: TGTGCCAGCAGCTTAGGTAGACTAGCGGGAAGATGGTCTAAAAGCGAGCAGTTCTTC. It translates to CASSLGRLAGRWSKSEQFF.

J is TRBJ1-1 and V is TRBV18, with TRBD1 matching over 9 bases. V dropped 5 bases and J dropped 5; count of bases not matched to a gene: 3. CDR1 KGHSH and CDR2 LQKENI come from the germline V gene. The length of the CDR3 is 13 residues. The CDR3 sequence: CASSWDRVTEAFF. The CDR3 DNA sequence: TGTGCCAGCTCATGGGACAGGGTGACTGAAGCTTTCTTT.

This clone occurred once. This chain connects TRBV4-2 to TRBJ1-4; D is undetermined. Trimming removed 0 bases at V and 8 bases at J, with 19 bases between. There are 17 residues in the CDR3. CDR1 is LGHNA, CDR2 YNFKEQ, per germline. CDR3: CASSQEDRPTIGEKLFF. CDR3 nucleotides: TGTGCCAGCAGCCAAGAAGATAGGCCGACAATAGGGGAAAAACTGTTTTTT.

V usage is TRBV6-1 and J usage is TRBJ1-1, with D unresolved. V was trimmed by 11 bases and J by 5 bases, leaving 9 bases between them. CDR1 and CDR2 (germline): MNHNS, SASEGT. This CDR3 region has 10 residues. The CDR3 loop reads CASLGTEAFF. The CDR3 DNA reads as TGTGCCTCCTTGGGGACTGAAGCTTTCTTT.

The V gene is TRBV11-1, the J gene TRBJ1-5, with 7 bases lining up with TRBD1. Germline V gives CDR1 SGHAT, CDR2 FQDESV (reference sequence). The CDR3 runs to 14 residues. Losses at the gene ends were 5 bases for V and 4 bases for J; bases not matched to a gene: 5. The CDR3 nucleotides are TGTGCCAGCAGCCTTGGACAGGTTAATCAGCCCCAGCATTTT. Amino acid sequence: CASSLGQVNQPQHF.

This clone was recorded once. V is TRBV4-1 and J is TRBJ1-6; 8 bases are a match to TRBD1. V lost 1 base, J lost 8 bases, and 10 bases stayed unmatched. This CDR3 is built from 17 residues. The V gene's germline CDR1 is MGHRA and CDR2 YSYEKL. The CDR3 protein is CASSQGGQTGDHSPLHF. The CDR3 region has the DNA TGCGCCAGCAGCCAAGGGGGTCAGACAGGGGATCATTCACCCCTCCACTTT.

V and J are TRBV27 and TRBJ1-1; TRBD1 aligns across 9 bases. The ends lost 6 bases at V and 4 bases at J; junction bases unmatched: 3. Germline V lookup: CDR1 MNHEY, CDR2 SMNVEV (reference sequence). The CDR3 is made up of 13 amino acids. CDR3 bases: TGTGCCAGCAGCTGGGACAGGGTCACTGAAGCTTTCTTT. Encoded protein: CASSWDRVTEAFF.

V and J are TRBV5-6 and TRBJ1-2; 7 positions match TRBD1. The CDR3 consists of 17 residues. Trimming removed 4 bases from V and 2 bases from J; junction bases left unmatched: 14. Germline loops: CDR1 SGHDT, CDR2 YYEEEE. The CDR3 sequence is CASSGATGRLGNYGYTF. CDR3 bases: TGTGCCAGCAGCGGAGCGACAGGGCGACTAGGCAACTATGGCTACACCTTC. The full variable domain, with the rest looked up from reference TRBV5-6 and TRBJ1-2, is DAGVTQSPTHLIKTRGQQVTLRCSPKSGHDTVSWYQQALGQGPQFIFQYYEEEERQRGNFPDRFSGHQFPNYSSELNVNALLLGDSALYLCASSGATGRLGNYGYTFGSGTRLTVV.

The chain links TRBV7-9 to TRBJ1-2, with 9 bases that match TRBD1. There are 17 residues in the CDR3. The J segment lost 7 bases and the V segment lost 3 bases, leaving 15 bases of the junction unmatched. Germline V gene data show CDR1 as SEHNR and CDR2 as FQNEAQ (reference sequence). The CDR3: CASSFPPTMDRGGGYTF. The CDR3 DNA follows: TGTGCCAGCAGCTTCCCGCCGACGATGGACAGGGGAGGTGGCTACACCTTC. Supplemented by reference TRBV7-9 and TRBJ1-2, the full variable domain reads DTGVSQNPRHKITKRGQNVTFRCDPISEHNRLYWYRQTLGQGPEFLTYFQNEAQLEKSRLLSDRFSAERPKGSFSTLEIQRTEQGDSAMYLCASSFPPTMDRGGGYTFGSGTRLTVV.

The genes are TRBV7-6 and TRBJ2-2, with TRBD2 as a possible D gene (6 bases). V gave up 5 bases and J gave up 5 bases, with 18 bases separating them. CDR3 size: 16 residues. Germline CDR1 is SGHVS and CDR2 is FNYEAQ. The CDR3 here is CASSHNGLKGTGELFF. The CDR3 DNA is TGTGCCAGCAGCCATAATGGACTAAAAGGGACCGGGGAGCTGTTTTTT.

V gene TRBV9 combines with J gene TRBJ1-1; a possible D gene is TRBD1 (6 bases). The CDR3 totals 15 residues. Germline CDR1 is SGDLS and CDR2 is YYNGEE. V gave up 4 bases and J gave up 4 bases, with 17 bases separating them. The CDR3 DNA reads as TGTGCCAGCAGCACTCAACAAGCGACAGGCACTGAAGCTTTCTTT. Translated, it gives CASSTQQATGTEAFF.

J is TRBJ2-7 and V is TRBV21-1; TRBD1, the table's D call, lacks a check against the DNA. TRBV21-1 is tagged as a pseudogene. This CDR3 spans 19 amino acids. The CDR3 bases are TGTGCCAGCAGCAAAGATGCAGGGTCGGCTTTCACTTTCTCCTACGAGCAGTACTTC. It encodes CASSKDAGSAFTFSYEQYF.

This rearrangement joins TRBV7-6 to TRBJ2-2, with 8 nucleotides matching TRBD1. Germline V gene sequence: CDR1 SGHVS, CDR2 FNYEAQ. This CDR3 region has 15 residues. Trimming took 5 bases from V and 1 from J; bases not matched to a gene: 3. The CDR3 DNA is TGTGCCAGCAGCCCCGGGACAGGGAACACCGGGGAGCTGTTTTTT. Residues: CASSPGTGNTGELFF. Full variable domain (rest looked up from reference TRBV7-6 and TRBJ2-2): GAGVSQSPRYKVTKRGQDVALRCDPISGHVSLYWYRQALGQGPEFLTYFNYEAQQDKSGLPNDRFSAERPEGSISTLTIQRTEQRDSAMYRCASSPGTGNTGELFFGEGSRLTVL.

This CDR3 reads CASSGLEGPPYEQYF. As DNA, the CDR3 is TGCGCCAGCAGTGGTCTCGAGGGGCCCCCCTACGAGCAGTACTTC. The V and J genes are TRBV10-2 and TRBJ2-7; D tentatively reads TRBD1 or TRBD2 (5 bases each). The V gene lost 4 bases and the J gene lost 2 bases, with 15 bases spanning the gap. This CDR3 spans 15 amino acids. Germline V gene lookup returns CDR1 WSHSY and CDR2 SAAADI.

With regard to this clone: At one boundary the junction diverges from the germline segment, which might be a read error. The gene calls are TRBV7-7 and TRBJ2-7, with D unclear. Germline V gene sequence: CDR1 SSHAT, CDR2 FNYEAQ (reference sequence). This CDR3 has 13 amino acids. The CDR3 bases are TGTGCTAGCAGCTTAGAGGTCGGATACGAGCAGTACTTC. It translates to CASSLEVGYEQYF.

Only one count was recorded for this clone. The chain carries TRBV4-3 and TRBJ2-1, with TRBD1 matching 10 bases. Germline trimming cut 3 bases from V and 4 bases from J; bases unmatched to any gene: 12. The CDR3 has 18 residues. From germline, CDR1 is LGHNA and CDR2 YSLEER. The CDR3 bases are TGCGCCAGCAGCCAGGGGACAGGGGCGAATGGGATATACAATGAGCAGTTCTTC. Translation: CASSQGTGANGIYNEQFF.

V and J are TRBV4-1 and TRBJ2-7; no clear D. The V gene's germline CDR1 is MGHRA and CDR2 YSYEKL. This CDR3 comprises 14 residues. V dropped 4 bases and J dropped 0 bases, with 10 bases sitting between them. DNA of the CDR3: TGCGCCAGCAGCCCAACCGGGCGCTCCTACGAGCAGTACTTC. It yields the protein CASSPTGRSYEQYF.

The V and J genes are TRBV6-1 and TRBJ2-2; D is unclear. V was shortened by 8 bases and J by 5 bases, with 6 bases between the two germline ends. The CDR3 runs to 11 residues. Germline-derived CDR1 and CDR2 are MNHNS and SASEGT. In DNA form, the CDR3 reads TGTGCCAGCCGGGTGACCGGGGAGCTGTTTTTT. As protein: CASRVTGELFF.

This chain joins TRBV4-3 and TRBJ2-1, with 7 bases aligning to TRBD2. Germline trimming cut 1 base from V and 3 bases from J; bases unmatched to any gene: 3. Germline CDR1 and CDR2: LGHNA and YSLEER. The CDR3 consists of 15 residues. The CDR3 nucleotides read TGCGCCAGCAGCCAAGTTGCTAGCGGCTACAATGAGCAGTTCTTC. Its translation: CASSQVASGYNEQFF.

CDR3 sequence reads: CASSVTGTVYNEQFF. The CDR3 bases are TGTGCCAGCAGCGTAACCGGGACCGTTTACAATGAGCAGTTCTTC. The chain recombines TRBV9 with TRBJ2-1; the D call may be TRBD1 or TRBD2 (5 bases each). CDR1 and CDR2 from the germline V gene are SGDLS and YYNGEE. The germline V and J ends were trimmed by 1 base and 4 bases, with 12 bases remaining between them. The length of the CDR3 is 15 residues. Full variable domain (outside the CDR3, taken from reference TRBV9 and TRBJ2-1): DSGVTQTPKHLITATGQRVTLRCSPRSGDLSVYWYQQSLDQGLQFLIQYYNGEERAKGNILERFSAQQFPDLHSELNLSSLELGDSALYFCASSVTGTVYNEQFFGPGTRLTVL.

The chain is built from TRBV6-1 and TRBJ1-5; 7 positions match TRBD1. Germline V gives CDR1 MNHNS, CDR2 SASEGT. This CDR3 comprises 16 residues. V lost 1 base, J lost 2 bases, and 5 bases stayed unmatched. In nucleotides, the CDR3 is TGTGCCAGCAGTGAAGGCAGGGGGGATCGCAATCAGCCCCAGCATTTT. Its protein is CASSEGRGDRNQPQHF.

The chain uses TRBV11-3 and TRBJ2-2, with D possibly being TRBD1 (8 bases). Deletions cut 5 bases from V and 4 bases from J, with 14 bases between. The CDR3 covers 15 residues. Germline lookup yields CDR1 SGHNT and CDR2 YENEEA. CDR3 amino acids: CASSPNRGGTGELFF. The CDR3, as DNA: TGTGCCAGCAGCCCAAACAGGGGGGGCACCGGGGAGCTGTTTTTT.

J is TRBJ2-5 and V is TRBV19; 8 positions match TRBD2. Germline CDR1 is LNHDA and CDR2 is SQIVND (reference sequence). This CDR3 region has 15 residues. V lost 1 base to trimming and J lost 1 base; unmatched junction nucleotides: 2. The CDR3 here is CASSIVAGFQETQYF. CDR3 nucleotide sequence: TGTGCCAGTAGTATAGTAGCGGGGTTCCAAGAGACCCAGTACTTC.

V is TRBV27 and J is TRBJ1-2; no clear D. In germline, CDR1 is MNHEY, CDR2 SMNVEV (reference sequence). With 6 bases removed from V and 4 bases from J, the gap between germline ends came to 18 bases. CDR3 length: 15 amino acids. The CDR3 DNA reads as TGTGCCAGCAGGTCTACAAAGGACGGAGCCTATGGCTACACCTTC. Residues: CASRSTKDGAYGYTF.

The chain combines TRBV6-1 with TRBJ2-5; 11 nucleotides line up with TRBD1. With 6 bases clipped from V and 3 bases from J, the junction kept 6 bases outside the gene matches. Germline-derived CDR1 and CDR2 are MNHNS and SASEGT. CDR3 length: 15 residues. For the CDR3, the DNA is TGTGCCAGCAGCATTTGGACAGGGGGCGAAGAGACCCAGTACTTC. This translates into CASSIWTGGEETQYF.

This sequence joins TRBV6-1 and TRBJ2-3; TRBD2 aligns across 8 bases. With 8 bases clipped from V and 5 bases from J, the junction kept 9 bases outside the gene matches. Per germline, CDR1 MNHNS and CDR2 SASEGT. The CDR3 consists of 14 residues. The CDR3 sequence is CASVPGLGVDTQYF. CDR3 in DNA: TGTGCCAGCGTACCGGGACTAGGGGTAGATACGCAGTATTTT.

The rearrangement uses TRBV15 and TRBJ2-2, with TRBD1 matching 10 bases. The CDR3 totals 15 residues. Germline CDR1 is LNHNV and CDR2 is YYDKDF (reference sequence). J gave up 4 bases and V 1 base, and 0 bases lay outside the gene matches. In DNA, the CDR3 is TGTGCCACCAGCAGAGGGGACAGGGGCACCGGGGAGCTGTTTTTT. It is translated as CATSRGDRGTGELFF.

The CDR3 spells CASSLAGEVGEQYF. Written as DNA, the CDR3 is TGTGCCAGCAGCCTGGCGGGGGAGGTCGGCGAGCAGTACTTC. The chain uses TRBV4-2 and TRBJ2-7; TRBD2 agrees at 7 bases. The V segment lost 4 bases and the J segment 6 bases; nucleotides outside the gene matches: 9. This CDR3 is 14 amino acids long. From germline, CDR1 is LGHNA and CDR2 YNFKEQ.

The CDR3 region is CASSESGTSTDTQYF. DNA for the CDR3: TGTGCCAGCAGTGAATCGGGAACTAGCACAGATACGCAGTATTTT. The chain carries TRBV6-1 and TRBJ2-3, with TRBD2 as a possible D gene (5 bases). V dropped 2 bases and J dropped 0 bases, with 9 bases sitting between them. The CDR3 has 15 residues. Germline V gene data show CDR1 as MNHNS and CDR2 as SASEGT.